These 10 T cell receptor beta chains were sequenced from one sample in a study of T cell responses to AZD1222 COVID-19 vaccine. Profiling relied on immunoSEQ multiplex PCR, and the TCRdb table lists in-frame clones only, not all of them. The table has more than 110,000 clones, 88% seen once. The sequences come from peripheral blood, collected 28 days after the second AZD1222 dose. Every receptor here comes from an adult who received the AZD1222 COVID-19 vaccine.

The J gene is TRBJ2-3, the V gene TRBV5-8; D possibly corresponds to TRBD1 (5 bases). Germline V gene data show CDR1 as SGHTS and CDR2 as YDEGEE. V lost 0 bases and J 2 bases, leaving 13 bases between the germline ends. The CDR3 consists of 16 residues. CDR3 sequence reads: CASSLGARGPTDTQYF. The CDR3, as DNA: TGTGCCAGCAGCTTGGGGGCTAGGGGCCCCACAGATACGCAGTATTTT.

The V call is TRBV2, the J call TRBJ2-7; D may correspond to TRBD1 or TRBD2 (5 bases each). Germline V gives CDR1 SNHLY, CDR2 FYNNEI. The CDR3 totals 12 residues. Between the trimmed V and J ends, which lost 7 bases and 2 bases, there was a span of 9 bases. CDR3 amino acids: CASTEGPYEQYF. As DNA, the CDR3 is TGTGCCAGCACCGAGGGGCCCTACGAGCAGTACTTC.

The chain is built from TRBV28 and TRBJ1-2, with 8 bases matching TRBD1. Germline CDR1 MDHEN, CDR2 SYDVKM. The CDR3 totals 17 residues. V lost 2 bases, J lost 8 bases, and 16 bases stayed unmatched. The CDR3 is CASSLHTGTGQVGGYTF. CDR3 in DNA: TGTGCCAGCAGTTTACACACCGGGACAGGACAAGTCGGCGGCTACACCTTC.

The chain links TRBV5-4 to TRBJ1-6; D might be TRBD1 (5 bases). Trimming took 0 bases from V and 14 from J, leaving 12 bases between them. The length of the CDR3 is 13 residues. CDR1 is SGHNT and CDR2 is YYREEE in the germline V gene (reference sequence). The CDR3 loop reads CASSLDQGFTLHF. In DNA, the CDR3 is TGTGCCAGCAGCTTGGATCAGGGTTTCACCCTCCACTTT.

The CDR3 bases are TGTGCCAGCAGTGATTCCGGTGGCTCCTACGAGCAGTACTTC. Translation gives CASSDSGGSYEQYF. The J gene is TRBJ2-7, the V gene TRBV25-1, with D uncertain. The CDR3 has 14 amino acids. The germline V gene encodes CDR1 MGHDK and CDR2 SYGVNS. The V end lost 3 bases, the J end lost 0 bases, and 9 bases lay between the germline ends.

The chain couples TRBV6-5 to TRBJ2-7; tentatively, D is TRBD1 (6 bases). This CDR3 is 13 amino acids long. Trimming took 6 bases from V and 3 from J, leaving 12 bases between them. CDR1 is MNHEY and CDR2 is SVGAGI in the germline V gene. The CDR3 DNA is TGTGCCAGCAGGTACCGGGACAACTACGAGCAGTACTTC. It encodes CASRYRDNYEQYF.

The chain is built from TRBV3-1 (or the pseudogene TRBV3-2) and TRBJ2-7, with 7 nucleotides matching TRBD1. The CDR3 contains 15 residues. The germline V gene encodes CDR1 LGHDT and CDR2 YNNKEL (reference sequence). The V and J ends lost 0 bases and 5 bases, in that order; junction bases with no gene match: 7. CDR3 sequence reads: CASSQDTGVFNEQYF. The CDR3 nucleotides are TGTGCCAGCAGCCAAGATACAGGGGTCTTCAACGAGCAGTACTTC.

Only one count was recorded for this clone. The chain joins TRBV5-1 to TRBJ2-7; possibly TRBD2 for D (6 bases). This CDR3 has 17 residues. Germline lookup yields CDR1 SGHRS and CDR2 YFSETQ. Deletions cut 1 base from V and 0 bases from J, with 17 bases between. The CDR3 spells CASSLSWSGTGSYEQYF. The CDR3 DNA reads TGCGCCAGCAGCTTGAGTTGGTCGGGGACTGGCTCCTACGAGCAGTACTTC.

V and J are TRBV7-9 and TRBJ2-3, with D maybe TRBD2 (6 bases). Germline V gene data show CDR1 as SEHNR and CDR2 as FQNEAQ (reference sequence). Trimming stripped 5 bases from V and 0 bases from J, with 12 bases between. This CDR3 region has 15 residues. CDR3 loop: CASSPTGLSTDTQYF. The DNA of the CDR3 is TGTGCCAGCAGCCCTACGGGACTCAGCACAGATACGCAGTATTTT.

Written as DNA, the CDR3 is TGCGCCAGCAGCCGCGCGTTACAAGAGACCCAGTACTTC. Translated, it gives CASSRALQETQYF. The V call is TRBV4-1, the J call TRBJ2-5; D not resolved. The V end lost 4 bases, the J end lost 2 bases, and 8 bases lay between the germline ends. Germline CDR1 MGHRA, CDR2 YSYEKL. This CDR3 spans 13 amino acids.